A selection of T cell receptor beta chains follows, all from one sample in a study of T cells in narcolepsy. The repertoire was sequenced with immunoSEQ multiplex PCR; TCRdb's copy has only in-frame clones and lacks some. This sample yields tens of thousands of clones, of which more than 75% are seen a single time; approximately 1% belongs to the top ten. Sequencing was performed on CD45RA- memory CD4+ T cells from PBMCs. The receptors were sampled from a human donor with narcolepsy. CDR3s include the opening cysteine and the closing phenylalanine or tryptophan. The D gene is left open where the match is weak. Clone size is stated in some rows and not others, as once, few, many or a class when expanded.

>TRBJ2-7|TRBV28|TRBD2|-
TGTGCCAGCCAAAGAAGGACTAGCGGGAGCCCGAGCTCCTACGAGCAGTACTTC
CASQRRTSGSPSSYEQYF
>TRBJ2-7|TRBV19|TRBD2|-
TGTGCCAGTAGTCAAGCGGGAGGCTACTCGAGCTCCTACGAGCAGTACTTC
CASSQAGGYSSSYEQYF
>TRBJ2-3|TRBV5-1|TRBD1|-
TGCGCCAGCAGCTACACAGGGGGTTGGACAGATACGCAGTATTTT
CASSYTGGWTDTQYF
>TRBJ2-5|TRBV28|-|once
TGTGCCAGCAGTTCCCTTGCGTTACTGGGAGAGACCCAGTACTTC
CASSSLALLGETQYF
>TRBJ1-4|TRBV19|-|once
TGTGCCAGTAGGGGTCGGTCGGGATGGAAACTGTTTTTT
CASRGRSGWKLFF
>TRBJ2-1|TRBV9|TRBD2|-
TGTGCCAGCAGCCCCAGACTAGCGGGAGGGATTGAGCAGTTCTTC
CASSPRLAGGIEQFF
>TRBJ2-5|TRBV7-3|TRBD1|-
TGTGCCAGCAGCACACAGGGGGCTGAGGAGACCCAGTACTTC
CASSTQGAEETQYF
>TRBJ1-6|TRBV27|-|-
TGTGCCAGCAGTTGGGGCCAGCCTTTAAATTCACCCCTCCACTTT
CASSWGQPLNSPLHF
>TRBJ2-2|TRBV11-3|-|-
TGTGCCAGCAGCTTACGCGGGACAGCGAACACCGGGGAGCTGTTTTTT
CASSLRGTANTGELFF
>TRBJ2-7|TRBV5-4|-|-
TGTGCCAGCAGCTTGAGGGGTGGGGGCTCCTACGAGCAGTACTTC
CASSLRGGGSYEQYF
>TRBJ1-5|TRBV19|TRBD1|-
TGTGCCAGTAGTATTTCTTTCCGACAGGGACTTAATCAGCCCCAGCATTTT
CASSISFRQGLNQPQHF
>TRBJ1-2|TRBV19|-|-
TGTGCCAGTAGTCCTTCCGCGAGCGGGGGAGGCTACACCTTC
CASSPSASGGGYTF
>TRBJ2-7|TRBV9|-|-
TGTGCCAGCAGCGCTAACGACGAGCAGTACTTC
CASSANDEQYF
>TRBJ1-2|TRBV28|TRBD1|once
TGTGCCAGCAGTTTAGAGGGGGCTAGATATGGCTACACCTTC
CASSLEGARYGYTF
>TRBJ2-1|TRBV7-8|TRBD1|-
TGTGCCAGCAGCACAGACAGGGGGCTTTCCTACAATGAGCAGTTCTTC
CASSTDRGLSYNEQFF
>TRBJ2-1|TRBV9|-|once
TGTGCCAGCAGCGTAGGAATCTCCTCTGAGCAGTTCTTC
CASSVGISSEQFF
>TRBJ2-7|TRBV7-2|-|-
TGTGCCAGCAGCTTAGGAGGACTACCCTCCTACGAGCAGTACTTC
CASSLGGLPSYEQYF
>TRBJ2-6|TRBV7-3|-|-
TGTGCCAGCAGCTCTGGGGCCAACGTCCTGACTTTC
CASSSGANVLTF
>TRBJ2-1|TRBV18|TRBD2|once
TGTGCCAGCTCACGGGCTAGCGGGAGCAATGAGCAGTTCTTC
CASSRASGSNEQFF
>TRBJ1-1|TRBV15|-|-
TGTGCCACCAGCAGGTCCCGGACACTGGGACAGAACACTGAAGCTTTCTTT
CATSRSRTLGQNTEAFF
>TRBJ1-4|TRBV18|-|-
TGTGCCAGCTCACGGGAGGGCTTGGCTGAAAAACTGTTTTTT
CASSREGLAEKLFF